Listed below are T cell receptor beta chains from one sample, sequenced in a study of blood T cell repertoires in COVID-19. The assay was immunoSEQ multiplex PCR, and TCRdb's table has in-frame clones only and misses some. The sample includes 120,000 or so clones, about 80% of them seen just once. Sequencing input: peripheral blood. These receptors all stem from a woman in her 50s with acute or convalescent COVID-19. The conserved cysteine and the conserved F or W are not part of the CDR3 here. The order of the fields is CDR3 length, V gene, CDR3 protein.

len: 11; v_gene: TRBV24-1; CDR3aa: ATKGAGIETQY
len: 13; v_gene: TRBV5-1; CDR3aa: ASSLIPSNNEKLF
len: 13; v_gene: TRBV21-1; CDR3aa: ASSKVGREYNEQF
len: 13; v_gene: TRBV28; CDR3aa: ASSQSGRALNEQF
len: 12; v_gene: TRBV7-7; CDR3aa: ASSVSMVGDEQF
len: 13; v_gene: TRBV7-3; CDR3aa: ASSLVGTGEDTQY
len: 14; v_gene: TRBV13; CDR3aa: ASSSRLNRAYNEQF
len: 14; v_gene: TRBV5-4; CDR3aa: ASSRSAGGGGNTIY
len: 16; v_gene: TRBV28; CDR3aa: ASSLWTWGDGSAYEQY
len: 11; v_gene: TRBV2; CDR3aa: ASTLGQGAGYT
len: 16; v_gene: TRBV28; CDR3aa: ASSLFGHSGGSTDTQY
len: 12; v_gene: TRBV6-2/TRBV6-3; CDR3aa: ASSYGFSAGEAF
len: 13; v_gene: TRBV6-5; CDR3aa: ASSQTGGQNNEQF
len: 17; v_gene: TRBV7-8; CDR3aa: ASSLGRPGTSGITGELF
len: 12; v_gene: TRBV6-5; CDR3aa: ASTPGTAGNTIY
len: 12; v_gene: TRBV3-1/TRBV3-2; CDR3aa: ASSQDYRGGGYT
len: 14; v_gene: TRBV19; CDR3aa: ASSPGQGARGEKLF
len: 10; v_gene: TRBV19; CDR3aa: ASGRGYQPQH
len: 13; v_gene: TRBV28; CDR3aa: ASSFRQTSGNTIY
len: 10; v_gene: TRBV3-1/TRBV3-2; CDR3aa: ASAGRGTEAF
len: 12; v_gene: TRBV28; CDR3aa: ASSVEGQEEKLF
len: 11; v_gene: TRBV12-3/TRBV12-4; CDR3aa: ASSRDREYEQY
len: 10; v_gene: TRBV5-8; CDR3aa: ATPRTSIEQY
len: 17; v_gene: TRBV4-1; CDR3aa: ASSQGYRTSGQGGAEAF
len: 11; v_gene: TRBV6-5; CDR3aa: ASSYARGNEQY
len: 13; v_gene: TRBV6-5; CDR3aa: ASSKSGSPNTEAF
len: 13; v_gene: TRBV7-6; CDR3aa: ASSRTQGFGTEAF
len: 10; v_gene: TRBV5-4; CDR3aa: ASSLPYSPLH
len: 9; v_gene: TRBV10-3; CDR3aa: AIGSSYEQY
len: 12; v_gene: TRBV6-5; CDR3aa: ASSLQGGGQPQH
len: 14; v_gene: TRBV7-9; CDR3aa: ASSAGTSGKLDTQY
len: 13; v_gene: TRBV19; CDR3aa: ASQDGTGTPSGYT
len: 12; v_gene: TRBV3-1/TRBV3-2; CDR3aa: ASSQWTAYNEQF
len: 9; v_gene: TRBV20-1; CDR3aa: SVANNQPQH
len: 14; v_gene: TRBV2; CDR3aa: ASSRDSGSVSSPLH
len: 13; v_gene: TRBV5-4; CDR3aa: ASSNFGLAGGTQY
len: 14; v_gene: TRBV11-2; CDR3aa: ASSRSISDRGIEQY
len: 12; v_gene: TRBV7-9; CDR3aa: ASTPLASGNTIY
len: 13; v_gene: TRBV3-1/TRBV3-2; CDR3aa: ASSQGMRGTDTQY
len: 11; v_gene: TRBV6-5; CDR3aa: ASNQQGAYGYT
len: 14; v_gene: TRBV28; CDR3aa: ASRIPGTGGEDTQY
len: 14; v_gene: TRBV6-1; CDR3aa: ASSAGTSSYTGELF
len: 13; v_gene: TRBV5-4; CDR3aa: ASSLGLAGDNEQF
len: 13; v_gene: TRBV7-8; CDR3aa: ASSPDSPATGELF
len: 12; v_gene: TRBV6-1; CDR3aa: ASSKSGGFDEQF
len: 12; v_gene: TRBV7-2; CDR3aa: ASSLQGNQETQY
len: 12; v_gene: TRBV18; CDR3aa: ASSPRGGPNGYT
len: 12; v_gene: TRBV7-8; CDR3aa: ASSLQGANTEAF
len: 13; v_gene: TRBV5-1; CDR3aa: ASSLGDNFYNEQF
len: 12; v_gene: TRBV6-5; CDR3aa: ASSYTPSNTEAF
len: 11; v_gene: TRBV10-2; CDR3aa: ASNPVWFGELF
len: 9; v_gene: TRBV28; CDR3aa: ASNAGTEAF
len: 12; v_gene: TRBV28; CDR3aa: ASSPRTGYSPLH
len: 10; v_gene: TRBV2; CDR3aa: ASSDPGETQY